This passage covers 11 T cell receptor beta chains from one sample sequenced in a study of cytomegalovirus exposure and HLA in healthy donors (dated by TCRdb to the late 2010s). To prepare the library, the immunoSEQ multiplex PCR assay was applied. A mixture of 60 forward primers for TCR Vbeta segments and 13 reverse primers for TCR Jbeta segments was used in the multiplex PCR. TCRdb took this table from immuneACCESS and kept in-frame rearrangements with V and J called. Such tables lack part of the clones; where checked against another copy, unresolved V genes explain under half of the gap, and the rest is unexplained. The sample table holds about 150,000 clones, of which around 78% were seen once. The ten largest clones capture around 1.5% of the sample. The specimen sequenced was PBMCs. Receptors originate from a man aged 35 to 55 in good health and CMV-seronegative.

The genes are TRBV30 and TRBJ1-6; a weak D match, TRBD1 (6 bases). The ends were cut back, 1 base at V and 0 bases at J, with 19 bases in the middle. The CDR3 length is 19 residues. Germline CDR1 and CDR2: GTSNPN and SVGIG (reference sequence). This chain's CDR3 is CAWSASDRSVSSYNSPLHF. The CDR3 region has the DNA TGTGCCTGGAGTGCCTCTGACAGGTCCGTCAGCTCCTATAATTCACCCCTCCACTTT. Combining the CDR3 with reference TRBV30 and TRBJ1-6 gives the whole variable domain SQTIHQWPATLVQPVGSPLSLECTVEGTSNPNLYWYRQAAGRGLQLLFYSVGIGQISSEVPQNLSASRPQDRQFILSSKKLLLSDSGFYLCAWSASDRSVSSYNSPLHFGNGTRLTVT.

The gene calls are TRBV6-6 and TRBJ2-5; 8 bases align to TRBD2. The CDR3 has 15 amino acids. Germline values: CDR1 MNHNY, CDR2 SVGAGI (reference sequence). V gave up 0 bases and J gave up 4 bases; unmatched junction bases: 4. The CDR3 nucleotides read TGTGCCAGCAGTTACTCGTCTCTAGCGGGAGAGACCCAGTACTTC. Residues: CASSYSSLAGETQYF.

This clone was seen only once. The chain links TRBV5-1 to TRBJ2-7; 11 bases align to TRBD2. V was pared by 2 bases and J by 4 bases, with 8 bases of the junction left unmatched. The CDR3 covers 16 residues. Germline V gives CDR1 SGHRS, CDR2 YFSETQ. CDR3: CASSFSGGLAEYEQYF. CDR3 coding DNA: TGCGCCAGCAGCTTTTCAGGGGGACTAGCGGAGTACGAGCAGTACTTC. Complete variable domain (other parts from reference TRBV5-1 and TRBJ2-7): KAGVTQTPRYLIKTRGQQVTLSCSPISGHRSVSWYQQTPGQGLQFLFEYFSETQRNKGNFPGRFSGRQFSNSRSEMNVSTLELGDSALYLCASSFSGGLAEYEQYFGPGTRLTVT.

This clone has more than one count but fewer than ten. This chain links TRBV27 with TRBJ1-1, with D maybe TRBD1 (5 bases). The germline CDR1 and CDR2 sequences are MNHEY and SMNVEV (reference sequence). Trimming removed 6 bases at V and 1 base at J, with 21 bases between. This CDR3 is 17 amino acids long. CDR3 sequence: CASSPWLRGLRNTEAFF. The DNA of the CDR3 is TGTGCCAGCAGCCCCTGGTTAAGGGGCTTAAGGAACACTGAAGCTTTCTTT.

The J gene is TRBJ2-7, the V gene TRBV5-1; 11 positions match TRBD2. The J segment lost 2 bases and the V segment lost 4 bases, leaving 5 bases of the junction unmatched. The CDR3 contains 15 residues. Germline lookup yields CDR1 SGHRS and CDR2 YFSETQ. The CDR3 DNA follows: TGCGCCAGCAGCACCTTAGCGGGAGGGACCTACGAGCAGTACTTC. It yields the protein CASSTLAGGTYEQYF.

The chain links TRBV10-1 to TRBJ1-3; 9 bases map to TRBD1. J gave up 5 bases and V 4 bases, and 6 bases lay outside the gene matches. CDR3 length: 15 amino acids. CDR1 and CDR2 from the germline V gene are WNHNN and SYGVQD (reference sequence). The CDR3 region is CASSAGTGSRNTIYF. The DNA for the CDR3 is TGCGCCAGCAGTGCCGGGACAGGGAGCCGAAACACCATATATTTT.

In its sample, this clone was seen a few times. The chain employs TRBV14 and TRBJ1-2; possible D gene TRBD1, 6 bases. Germline lookup yields CDR1 SGHDN and CDR2 FVKESK. The CDR3 runs to 14 residues. V gave up 0 bases and J gave up 2 bases, with 7 bases separating them. The DNA for the CDR3 is TGTGCCAGCAGCCAAGACAGGGGAAACTATGGCTACACCTTC. It yields the protein CASSQDRGNYGYTF.

This chain connects TRBV27 to TRBJ1-4, with D possibly matching TRBD1 (5 bases). This CDR3 comprises 14 residues. The germline V and J ends were trimmed by 8 bases and 8 bases, with 18 bases remaining between them. Germline values: CDR1 MNHEY, CDR2 SMNVEV (reference sequence). The CDR3 coding sequence is TGTGCCAGCCGGGCAAGAAGGGGAGGAGAAAAACTGTTTTTT. Its protein product is CASRARRGGEKLFF.

The chain links TRBV6-5 to TRBJ1-4; a possible D gene is TRBD1 (6 bases). Germline CDR1 reads MNHEY; CDR2 reads SVGAGI. CDR3 length: 14 amino acids. Trimming cost V 5 bases and J 4 bases, with 11 bases left between them. Here the CDR3 DNA reads TGTGCCAGCAGTCAGACAGGATTTAATGAAAAACTGTTTTTT. Amino acid sequence: CASSQTGFNEKLFF.

The chain links TRBV5-8 to TRBJ2-7; 12 nucleotides line up with TRBD1. CDR3 length: 14 residues. Germline V gives CDR1 SGHTS, CDR2 YDEGEE. With V trimmed by 4 bases and J by 5 bases, 4 bases remained unmatched. The CDR3 nucleotides read TGTGCCAGCAGCCTCGGGACAGGGGGCGACGAGCAGTACTTC. Its protein product is CASSLGTGGDEQYF.

This clone was observed a handful of times. This chain connects TRBV5-1 to TRBJ1-3; D is perhaps TRBD1 (5 bases). Germline V lookup: CDR1 SGHRS, CDR2 YFSETQ. This CDR3 has 15 residues. V lost 5 bases and J 0 bases, leaving 12 bases between the germline ends. The CDR3 here is CASRTASGSGNTIYF. CDR3 coding DNA: TGCGCCAGCAGGACAGCTTCTGGCTCTGGAAACACCATATATTTT. Full variable domain (missing parts from reference TRBV5-1 and TRBJ1-3): KAGVTQTPRYLIKTRGQQVTLSCSPISGHRSVSWYQQTPGQGLQFLFEYFSETQRNKGNFPGRFSGRQFSNSRSEMNVSTLELGDSALYLCASRTASGSGNTIYFGEGSWLTVV.